These 26 T cell receptor beta chains originate from one sample sequenced in a study of technical replicates of blood from a handful of donors. Clones were sequenced by immunoSEQ multiplex PCR, and TCRdb holds only the in-frame ones, with some missing. The table shows 90,000 to 100,000 clones, with about 96% occurring only once. Sequencing was performed on T cells isolated from PBMCs. The receptors stem from a human donor in good health.

This clone was observed a single time. The chain carries TRBV6-1 and TRBJ2-2, with 15 nucleotides matching TRBD2. This CDR3 comprises 18 residues. The junction had 7 bases not matched to a gene; V was cut back by 3 bases and J by 5 bases. Germline loops: CDR1 MNHNS, CDR2 SASEGT. The CDR3 coding sequence is TGTGCCAGCAGTGACCCCGCGGGACTAGCGGGAGGTACCGGGGAGCTGTTTTTT. It codes for CASSDPAGLAGGTGELFF.

V gene TRBV19 combines with J gene TRBJ2-7; 8 bases agree with TRBD1. J gave up 1 base and V 8 bases, and 10 bases lay outside the gene matches. The germline V gene encodes CDR1 LNHDA and CDR2 SQIVND (reference sequence). This CDR3 is 15 amino acids long. CDR3 region: CASATGQGISYEQYF. CDR3 coding DNA: TGTGCCAGTGCTACCGGACAGGGAATATCCTACGAGCAGTACTTC.

J is TRBJ2-7 and V is TRBV27, with D possibly matching TRBD2 (5 bases). The germline V and J ends were trimmed by 6 bases and 5 bases, with 17 bases remaining between them. The CDR3 sequence is 14 residues long. From germline, CDR1 is MNHEY and CDR2 SMNVEV (reference sequence). As DNA, the CDR3 is TGTGCCAGCAGCCAGCGGCTAGCAATTGACGAGCAGTACTTC. Amino acid sequence: CASSQRLAIDEQYF.

This chain uses TRBV27 with TRBJ2-3, with D unclear. This CDR3 region has 16 residues. Trimming removed 5 bases from V and 0 bases from J, with 15 bases in between. The germline gives CDR1 MNHEY, CDR2 SMNVEV (reference sequence). The chain's CDR3 is CASSPSAYESTDTQYF. The DNA for the CDR3 is TGTGCCAGCAGTCCCTCAGCGTACGAAAGCACAGATACGCAGTATTTT.

This clone has only one observation. This chain uses TRBV19 with TRBJ1-5; 8 bases agree with TRBD1. The trim removed 6 bases at V and 9 bases at J, leaving 22 bases unmatched. Germline V gene sequence: CDR1 LNHDA, CDR2 SQIVND (reference sequence). The CDR3 has 18 residues. DNA for the CDR3: TGTGCCAGTAGAAGGCGATGGAAGGATCAGGGGGCGAGTGGGCCCCAGCATTTT. This sequence encodes CASRRRWKDQGASGPQHF.

The chain employs TRBV9 and TRBJ2-2; no firm D call. This CDR3 comprises 14 residues. CDR1 and CDR2 (germline): SGDLS, YYNGEE. Trimming shortened V by 2 bases and J by 4 bases, and 9 bases separated the two germline ends. Here the CDR3 DNA reads TGTGCCAGCAGCGTTCTTTCGGGCACCGGGGAGCTGTTTTTT. Its protein product is CASSVLSGTGELFF.

This clone was recorded once. The chain is built from TRBV30 and TRBJ2-2; D is uncertain. The CDR3 totals 13 residues. Trimming pared 4 bases from V and 5 bases from J, leaving 11 bases between. CDR1 GTSNPN and CDR2 SVGIG come from the germline V gene (reference sequence). The CDR3 DNA reads as TGTGCCTGGAAGGTTACGACTACCGGGGAGCTGTTTTTT. Translating it yields CAWKVTTTGELFF.

This rearrangement joins TRBV6-6 to TRBJ1-2, with 9 positions matching TRBD1. The V gene's germline CDR1 is MNHNY and CDR2 SVGAGI (reference sequence). V shed 11 bases, J shed 3 bases, and the junction held 4 bases outside the gene matches. The CDR3 contains 12 residues. The CDR3 loop reads CAADRGYYGYTF. In DNA form, the CDR3 reads TGTGCCGCCGACAGGGGGTACTATGGCTACACCTTC.

This clone was counted once. The J gene is TRBJ1-2, the V gene TRBV30; D is ambiguous. Trimming left V 0 bases short and J 6 bases short, with 5 bases between. Germline V gene lookup returns CDR1 GTSNPN and CDR2 SVGIG (reference sequence). The CDR3 totals 11 residues. CDR3 region: CAWSVTHGYTF. Written as DNA, the CDR3 is TGTGCCTGGAGTGTCACTCATGGCTACACCTTC.

V is TRBV2 and J is TRBJ2-3, with TRBD1 identical over 7 bases. Germline CDR1 and CDR2: SNHLY and FYNNEI. Unmatched junction bases numbered 6, after V lost 6 bases and J lost 0 bases. The CDR3 consists of 15 residues. CDR3 loop: CASRVQGDSTDTQYF. CDR3 nucleotide sequence: TGTGCCAGCAGGGTGCAGGGGGATAGCACAGATACGCAGTATTTT. The complete variable domain, with remaining parts taken from reference TRBV2 and TRBJ2-3, reads EPEVTQTPSHQVTQMGQEVILRCVPISNHLYFYWYRQILGQKVEFLVSFYNNEISEKSEIFDDQFSVERPDGSNFTLKIRSTKLEDSAMYFCASRVQGDSTDTQYFGPGTRLTVL.

The gene calls are TRBV7-3 and TRBJ2-1; TRBD2 agrees at 11 bases. The CDR3 sequence is 15 residues long. V lost 3 bases and J lost 5; bases outside the gene matches: 3. Germline V gene lookup returns CDR1 SGHTA and CDR2 FQGTGA. This CDR3 is CASSLTSGIDNEQFF. The CDR3 DNA follows: TGTGCCAGCAGCTTGACTAGCGGGATCGACAATGAGCAGTTCTTC.

The chain couples TRBV5-1 to TRBJ1-1, with a weak D call TRBD1 (5 bases). This CDR3 is built from 15 residues. Trimming cost V 0 bases and J 1 base, with 10 bases left between them. CDR1 is SGHRS and CDR2 is YFSETQ in the germline V gene. The CDR3 loop is CASSLELGGNTEAFF. The CDR3 DNA is TGCGCCAGCAGCTTGGAACTCGGGGGGAACACTGAAGCTTTCTTT.

The V and J genes are TRBV2 and TRBJ1-2, with 9 nucleotides matching TRBD1. The J segment lost 8 bases and the V segment lost 10 bases, leaving 14 bases of the junction unmatched. In germline, CDR1 is SNHLY, CDR2 FYNNEI. The CDR3 contains 14 residues. In nucleotides, the CDR3 is TGTGCCACATTAGGGACAGGGACCCTTGAGGGCTACACCTTC. This encodes CATLGTGTLEGYTF.

This clone was picked up one time. The chain combines TRBV19 with TRBJ2-7, with D unclear. CDR3 length: 15 amino acids. Trimming shortened V by 7 bases and J by 7 bases, and 23 bases separated the two germline ends. Per germline, CDR1 LNHDA and CDR2 SQIVND (reference sequence). This CDR3 is CASKRGLTLSMEQYF. The CDR3 region has the DNA TGTGCCAGTAAAAGAGGCTTGACCTTATCAATGGAGCAGTACTTC.

The V and J genes are TRBV6-5 and TRBJ2-7; TRBD1 might be the D (5 bases). V gave up 7 bases and J gave up 2 bases, with 15 bases separating them. Germline CDR1 is MNHEY and CDR2 is SVGAGI. This CDR3 has 14 amino acids. CDR3 coding DNA: TGTGCCAGCACGGAGACAGAATCTACCTACGAGCAGTACTTC. This codes for CASTETESTYEQYF.

The rearrangement joins TRBV29-1 to TRBJ1-5, with TRBD1 identical over 12 bases. The CDR3 consists of 16 residues. V gave up 8 bases and J gave up 6 bases; unmatched junction bases: 14. CDR1 and CDR2 (germline): SQVTM, ANQGSEA. CDR3: CSPRGPGQGARQPQHF. CDR3 DNA sequence: TGCAGCCCGAGGGGCCCGGGACAGGGGGCCCGTCAGCCCCAGCATTTT.

This chain uses TRBV9 with TRBJ2-7, with TRBD2 matching over 11 bases. This CDR3 contains 15 residues. The germline CDR1 and CDR2 sequences are SGDLS and YYNGEE. Trimming at V came to 7 bases and at J to 2 bases, leaving 8 bases not matched to a gene. The CDR3 DNA sequence: TGTGCCAGCGGATCAGGGACTAGCGGTACCTACGAGCAGTACTTC. The encoded protein is CASGSGTSGTYEQYF. Drawing the rest from reference TRBV9 and TRBJ2-7, the complete variable domain is DSGVTQTPKHLITATGQRVTLRCSPRSGDLSVYWYQQSLDQGLQFLIQYYNGEERAKGNILERFSAQQFPDLHSELNLSSLELGDSALYFCASGSGTSGTYEQYFGPGTRLTVT.

The CDR3 sequence: CASIPREGVNQPQHF. The CDR3 DNA follows: TGTGCCAGCATTCCCAGGGAGGGAGTCAATCAGCCCCAGCATTTT. The chain couples TRBV6-1 to TRBJ1-5; D may be TRBD1 (5 bases). V was trimmed by 7 bases and J by 3 bases, leaving 16 bases between them. This CDR3 has 15 amino acids. Germline assignment: CDR1 MNHNS and CDR2 SASEGT.

This rearrangement joins TRBV2 to TRBJ2-1; 14 positions match TRBD2. Germline CDR1 SNHLY, CDR2 FYNNEI. This CDR3 has 13 residues. V trimming: 4 bases; J trimming: 15 bases; junction bases outside the gene matches: 5. DNA for the CDR3: TGTGCCAGCAGTGGGGGACTAGCGGGAGCCCTGTTCTTC. The encoded protein is CASSGGLAGALFF.

V and J are TRBV21-1 and TRBJ2-2; the D segment call TRBD2 is taken from the table without a DNA check. TRBV21-1 corresponds to a pseudogene. The CDR3 totals 16 residues. The CDR3 here is CASSTSRRDLTGELFF. The CDR3 DNA follows: TGTGCCAGCAGCACCAGCAGGCGGGACCTCACCGGGGAGCTGTTTTTT.

The V call is TRBV14, the J call TRBJ2-7; 13 bases match TRBD2. The CDR3 runs 18 residues. After removal of 0 bases from V and 3 bases from J, the junction contained 8 bases not matched to a gene. In germline, CDR1 is SGHDN, CDR2 FVKESK. The CDR3 bases are TGTGCCAGCAGCCAAGATGGGTCGGGACTAGCGGGAATCTACGAGCAGTACTTC. The encoded protein is CASSQDGSGLAGIYEQYF. Drawing the rest from reference TRBV14 and TRBJ2-7, the complete variable domain is EAGVTQFPSHSVIEKGQTVTLRCDPISGHDNLYWYRRVMGKEIKFLLHFVKESKQDESGMPNNRFLAERTGGTYSTLKVQPAELEDSGVYFCASSQDGSGLAGIYEQYFGPGTRLTVT.

This sequence joins TRBV5-1 and TRBJ2-1, with 8 bases matching TRBD2. V shed 0 bases, J shed 4 bases, and the junction held 3 bases outside the gene matches. This CDR3 is built from 15 residues. CDR1 is SGHRS and CDR2 is YFSETQ in the germline V gene. CDR3 amino acids: CASSLAGGGYNEQFF. The CDR3 DNA is TGCGCCAGCAGCTTGGCGGGAGGGGGATACAATGAGCAGTTCTTC.

V is TRBV6-5 and J is TRBJ1-2; a possible D gene is TRBD1 (5 bases). V dropped 2 bases and J dropped 5 bases, with 18 bases sitting between them. Germline CDR1 MNHEY, CDR2 SVGAGI. This CDR3 is built from 16 residues. The CDR3 DNA follows: TGTGCCAGCAGTTACAGGACCCTAAGAACAGGATATGGCTACACCTTC. It is translated as CASSYRTLRTGYGYTF.

The chain combines TRBV6-1 with TRBJ2-7; 7 bases agree with TRBD2. V was pared by 1 base and J by 1 base, with 4 bases of the junction left unmatched. The CDR3 length is 15 residues. The germline V gene has CDR1 MNHNS and CDR2 SASEGT. CDR3 region: CASSEGAAGSYEQYF. The CDR3 DNA sequence: TGTGCCAGCAGTGAAGGGGCAGCGGGGTCCTACGAGCAGTACTTC.

The chain combines TRBV6-6 with TRBJ1-4, with 8 positions matching TRBD1. The CDR3 has 14 residues. Germline V gene sequence: CDR1 MNHNY, CDR2 SVGAGI (reference sequence). V dropped 5 bases and J dropped 6; count of bases not matched to a gene: 5. CDR3 loop: CASSRTGHYEKLFF. The CDR3 nucleotides are TGTGCCAGCAGTAGGACAGGGCACTATGAAAAACTGTTTTTT.

Here the CDR3 DNA reads TGTGCCAGTTCCCCGATCGGACTAGCGGGAACCACAGATACGCAGTATTTT. This gives the protein CASSPIGLAGTTDTQYF. The chain carries TRBV19 and TRBJ2-3; TRBD2 matches at 12 bases. The germline CDR1 and CDR2 sequences are LNHDA and SQIVND (reference sequence). Germline trimming cut 8 bases from V and 2 bases from J; bases unmatched to any gene: 11. This CDR3 has 17 residues.